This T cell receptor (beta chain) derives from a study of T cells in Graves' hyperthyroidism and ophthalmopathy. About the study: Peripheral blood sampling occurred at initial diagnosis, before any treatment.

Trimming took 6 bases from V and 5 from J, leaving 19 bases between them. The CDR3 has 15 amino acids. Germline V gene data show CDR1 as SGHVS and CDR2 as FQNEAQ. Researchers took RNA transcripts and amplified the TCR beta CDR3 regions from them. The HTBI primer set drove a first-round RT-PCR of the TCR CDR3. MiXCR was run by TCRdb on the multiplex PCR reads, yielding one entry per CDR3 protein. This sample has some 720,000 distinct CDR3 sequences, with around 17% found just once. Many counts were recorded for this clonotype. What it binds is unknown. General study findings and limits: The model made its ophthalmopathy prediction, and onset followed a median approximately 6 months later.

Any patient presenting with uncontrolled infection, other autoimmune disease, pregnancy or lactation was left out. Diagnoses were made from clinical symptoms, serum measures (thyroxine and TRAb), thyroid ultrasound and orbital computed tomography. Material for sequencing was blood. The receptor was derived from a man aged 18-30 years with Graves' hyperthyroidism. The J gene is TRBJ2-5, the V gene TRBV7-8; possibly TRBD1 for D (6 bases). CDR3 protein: CASSSGAGVWETQYF. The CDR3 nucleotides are TGTGCCAGCAGTTCCGGGGCAGGGGTTTGGGAGACCCAGTACTTC.